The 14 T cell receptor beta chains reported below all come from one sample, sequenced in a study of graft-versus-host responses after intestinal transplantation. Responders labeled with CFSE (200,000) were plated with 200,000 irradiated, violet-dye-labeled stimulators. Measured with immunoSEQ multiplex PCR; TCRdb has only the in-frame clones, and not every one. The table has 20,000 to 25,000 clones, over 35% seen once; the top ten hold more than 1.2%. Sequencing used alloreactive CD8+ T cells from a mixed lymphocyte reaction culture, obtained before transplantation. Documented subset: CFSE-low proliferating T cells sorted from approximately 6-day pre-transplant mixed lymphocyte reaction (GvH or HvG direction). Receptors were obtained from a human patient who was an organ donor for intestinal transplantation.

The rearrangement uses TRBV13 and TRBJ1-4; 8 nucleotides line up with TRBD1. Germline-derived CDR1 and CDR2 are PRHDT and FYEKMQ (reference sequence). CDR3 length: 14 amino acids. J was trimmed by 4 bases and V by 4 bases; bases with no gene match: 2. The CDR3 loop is CASSSGGGNEKLFF. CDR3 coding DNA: TGTGCCAGCAGCTCAGGGGGCGGTAATGAAAAACTGTTTTTT.

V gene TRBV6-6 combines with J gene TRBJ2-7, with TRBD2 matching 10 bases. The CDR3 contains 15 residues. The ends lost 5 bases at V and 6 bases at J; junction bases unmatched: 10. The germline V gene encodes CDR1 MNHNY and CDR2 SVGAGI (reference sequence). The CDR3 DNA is TGTGCCAGCAGTACTGGACTAGCGGCCCTTTTCGAGCAGTACTTC. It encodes CASSTGLAALFEQYF.

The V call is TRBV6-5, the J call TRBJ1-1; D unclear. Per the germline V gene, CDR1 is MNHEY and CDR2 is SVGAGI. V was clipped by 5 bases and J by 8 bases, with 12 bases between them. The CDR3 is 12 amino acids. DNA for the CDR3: TGTGCCAGCAGTGATGGCGGGGAAGAAGCTTTCTTT. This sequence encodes CASSDGGEEAFF.

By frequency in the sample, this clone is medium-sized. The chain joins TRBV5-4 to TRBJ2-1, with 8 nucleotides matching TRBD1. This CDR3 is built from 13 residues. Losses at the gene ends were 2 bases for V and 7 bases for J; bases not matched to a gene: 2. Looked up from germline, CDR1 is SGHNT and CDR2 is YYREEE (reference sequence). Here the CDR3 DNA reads TGTGCCAGCAGCTTTACAGGGGGGAATGAGCAGTTCTTC. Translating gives CASSFTGGNEQFF.

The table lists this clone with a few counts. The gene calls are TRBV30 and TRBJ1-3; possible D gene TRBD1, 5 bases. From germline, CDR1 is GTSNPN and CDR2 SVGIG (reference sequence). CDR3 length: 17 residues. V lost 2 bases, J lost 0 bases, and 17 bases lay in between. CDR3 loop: CAWSPLPGTYSGNTIYF. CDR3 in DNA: TGTGCCTGGAGTCCTCTTCCCGGGACCTACTCTGGAAACACCATATATTTT.

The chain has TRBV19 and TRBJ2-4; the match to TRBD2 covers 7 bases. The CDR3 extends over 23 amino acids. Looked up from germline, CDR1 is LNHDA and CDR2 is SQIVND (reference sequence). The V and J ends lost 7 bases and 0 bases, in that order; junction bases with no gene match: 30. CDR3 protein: CASMGRSNLFATSLEEAKNIQYF. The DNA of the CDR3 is TGTGCCAGTATGGGCCGCTCGAACCTCTTCGCGACTAGCCTAGAAGAAGCCAAAAACATTCAGTACTTC.

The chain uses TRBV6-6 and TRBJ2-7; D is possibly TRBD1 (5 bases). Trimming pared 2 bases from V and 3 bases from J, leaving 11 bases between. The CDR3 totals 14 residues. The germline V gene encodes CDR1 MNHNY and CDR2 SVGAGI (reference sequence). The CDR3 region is CASSYGQGGYEQYF. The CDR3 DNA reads TGTGCCAGCAGTTACGGGCAGGGTGGCTACGAGCAGTACTTC.

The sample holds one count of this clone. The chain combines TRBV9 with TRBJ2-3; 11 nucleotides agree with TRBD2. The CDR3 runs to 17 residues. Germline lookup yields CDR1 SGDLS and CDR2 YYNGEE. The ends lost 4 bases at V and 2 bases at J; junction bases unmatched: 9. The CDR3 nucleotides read TGTGCCAGCAGCCACCCGGTAGCGGGAGGGGCCACAGATACGCAGTATTTT. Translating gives CASSHPVAGGATDTQYF.

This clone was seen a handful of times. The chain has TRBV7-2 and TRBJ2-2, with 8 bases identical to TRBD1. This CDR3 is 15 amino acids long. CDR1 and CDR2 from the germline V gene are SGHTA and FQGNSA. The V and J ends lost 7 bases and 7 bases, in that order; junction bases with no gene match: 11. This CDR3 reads CASTNRTGKDGELFF. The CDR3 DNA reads TGTGCCAGCACCAACCGGACAGGGAAGGACGGGGAGCTGTTTTTT.

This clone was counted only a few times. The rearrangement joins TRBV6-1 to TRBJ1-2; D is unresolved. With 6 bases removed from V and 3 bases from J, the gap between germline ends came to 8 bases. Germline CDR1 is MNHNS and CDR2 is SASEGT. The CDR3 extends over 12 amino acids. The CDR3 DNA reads TGTGCCAGCAGGGAACAGTACTATGGCTACACCTTC. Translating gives CASREQYYGYTF.

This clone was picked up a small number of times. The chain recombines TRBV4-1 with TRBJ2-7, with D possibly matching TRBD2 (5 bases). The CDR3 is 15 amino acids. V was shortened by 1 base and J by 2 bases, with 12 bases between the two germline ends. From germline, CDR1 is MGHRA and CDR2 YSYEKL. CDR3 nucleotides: TGCGCCAGCAGCCAAGTAGGCGGGCCAACCTACGAGCAGTACTTC. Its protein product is CASSQVGGPTYEQYF.

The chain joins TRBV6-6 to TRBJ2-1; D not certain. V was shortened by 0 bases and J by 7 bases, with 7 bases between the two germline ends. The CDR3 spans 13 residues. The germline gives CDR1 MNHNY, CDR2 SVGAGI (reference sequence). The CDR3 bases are TGTGCCAGCAGTTACTCGAGTAGTAATGAGCAGTTCTTC. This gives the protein CASSYSSSNEQFF.

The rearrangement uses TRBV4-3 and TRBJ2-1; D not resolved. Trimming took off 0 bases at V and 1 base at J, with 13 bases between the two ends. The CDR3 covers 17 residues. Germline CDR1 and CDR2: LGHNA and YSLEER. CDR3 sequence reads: CASSQEDLGISYNEQFF. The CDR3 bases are TGCGCCAGCAGCCAAGAGGACCTGGGGATATCCTACAATGAGCAGTTCTTC.

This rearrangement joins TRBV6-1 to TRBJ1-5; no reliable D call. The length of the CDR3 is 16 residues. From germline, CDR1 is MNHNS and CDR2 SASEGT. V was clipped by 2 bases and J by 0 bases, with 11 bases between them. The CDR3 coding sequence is TGTGCCAGCAGTGAATTAAGGGATTTTAGCAATCAGCCCCAGCATTTT. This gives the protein CASSELRDFSNQPQHF.